A selection of T cell receptor beta chains follows, all from one sample in a study of blood T cell repertoires in COVID-19. Clones were sequenced by immunoSEQ multiplex PCR, and TCRdb holds only the in-frame ones, with some missing. The sample holds around 82,000 clones; about 93% are singletons and the top ten take less than 9%. The sample taken for sequencing was peripheral blood. These receptors were collected from a human donor in a cohort sampled during active COVID-19. CDR3s include the opening cysteine and the closing phenylalanine or tryptophan. A D gene is named only where the DNA matches it firmly. The size of a clone is reported for some rows only, either as once, few or many, or as a class for expanded clones.

d_call: -
j_call: TRBJ2-1
cdr3_length: 12
clone_size: -
v_call: TRBV5-6
cdr3_nt: TGTGCCAGCAGCTTTTCTAGCCCCGAGCAGTTCTTC
cdr3_aa: CASSFSSPEQFF

d_call: -
j_call: TRBJ2-5
cdr3_length: 12
clone_size: -
v_call: TRBV29-1
cdr3_nt: TGCAGCGCCCGGCCAGGGCGAGAGACCCAGTACTTC
cdr3_aa: CSARPGRETQYF

d_call: TRBD2
j_call: TRBJ2-1
cdr3_length: 15
clone_size: -
v_call: TRBV5-1
cdr3_nt: TGCGCCAGCAGCTTGGGAGGCGGGGGTCGGGATGAGCAGTTCTTC
cdr3_aa: CASSLGGGGRDEQFF

d_call: TRBD1
j_call: TRBJ1-4
cdr3_length: 15
clone_size: -
v_call: TRBV27
cdr3_nt: TGTGCCAGCAGACCCGGACAGGGAGGCTTCGGAAAACTGTTTTTT
cdr3_aa: CASRPGQGGFGKLFF

d_call: -
j_call: TRBJ2-3
cdr3_length: 15
clone_size: -
v_call: TRBV24-1
cdr3_nt: TGTGCCACCAGTGATCCGTCCCTCCCCACAGATACGCAGTATTTT
cdr3_aa: CATSDPSLPTDTQYF

d_call: -
j_call: TRBJ2-2
cdr3_length: 16
clone_size: -
v_call: TRBV5-1
cdr3_nt: TGCGCCAGCAGTTCCAGGGGTCATACGAACACCGGGGAGCTGTTTTTT
cdr3_aa: CASSSRGHTNTGELFF

d_call: TRBD1
j_call: TRBJ1-1
cdr3_length: 14
clone_size: -
v_call: TRBV6-5
cdr3_nt: TGTGCCAGCAGGCGACCGGGACAGGGGGCTGAAGCTTTCTTT
cdr3_aa: CASRRPGQGAEAFF

d_call: -
j_call: TRBJ2-3
cdr3_length: 14
clone_size: -
v_call: TRBV5-1
cdr3_nt: TGCGCCAGCAGCCTTTCAGGCGCGCCAGATACGCAGTATTTT
cdr3_aa: CASSLSGAPDTQYF

d_call: TRBD2
j_call: TRBJ2-1
cdr3_length: 19
clone_size: -
v_call: TRBV5-6
cdr3_nt: TGTGCCAGCACCAACCGACTAGCGGGGGGGAGCCCTTTGTACAATGAGCAGTTCTTC
cdr3_aa: CASTNRLAGGSPLYNEQFF

d_call: -
j_call: TRBJ2-3
cdr3_length: 15
clone_size: -
v_call: TRBV4-3
cdr3_nt: TGCGCCAGCAGCCAAGATGTTGGTGGGGCAGGTACGCAGTATTTT
cdr3_aa: CASSQDVGGAGTQYF

d_call: TRBD2
j_call: TRBJ2-5
cdr3_length: 16
clone_size: -
v_call: TRBV7-7
cdr3_nt: TGTGCTAGCAGCTTAGGACTAGCGGGGGGACAAGAGACCCAGTACTTC
cdr3_aa: CASSLGLAGGQETQYF

d_call: -
j_call: TRBJ1-1
cdr3_length: 14
clone_size: -
v_call: TRBV27
cdr3_nt: TGTGCCAGCGGACCAGCGGGGGCTTACACTGAAGCTTTCTTT
cdr3_aa: CASGPAGAYTEAFF

d_call: -
j_call: TRBJ2-2
cdr3_length: 14
clone_size: -
v_call: TRBV10-1
cdr3_nt: TGCGCCAGCACAGGGGCGCGGAACACCGGGGAGCTGTTTTTT
cdr3_aa: CASTGARNTGELFF

d_call: -
j_call: TRBJ1-1
cdr3_length: 14
clone_size: -
v_call: TRBV6-1
cdr3_nt: TGTGCCAGCAGTGAACAGGGGTGGAACACTGAAGCTTTCTTT
cdr3_aa: CASSEQGWNTEAFF

d_call: TRBD1
j_call: TRBJ1-2
cdr3_length: 15
clone_size: once
v_call: TRBV19
cdr3_nt: TGTGCCAGTACCATTCCGGGGGACAGGGTCTATGGCTACACCTTC
cdr3_aa: CASTIPGDRVYGYTF

d_call: TRBD2
j_call: TRBJ2-3
cdr3_length: 13
clone_size: -
v_call: TRBV6-5
cdr3_nt: TGTGCCAGCTCCGGGGGGAGCACAGATACGCAGTATTTT
cdr3_aa: CASSGGSTDTQYF

d_call: TRBD1
j_call: TRBJ1-1
cdr3_length: 15
clone_size: -
v_call: TRBV6-5
cdr3_nt: TGTGCCAGCCGGAACCAAAACAGGGGAAGCCCTGAAGCTTTCTTT
cdr3_aa: CASRNQNRGSPEAFF

d_call: TRBD2
j_call: TRBJ2-1
cdr3_length: 16
clone_size: -
v_call: TRBV19
cdr3_nt: TGTGCCAGTAGTATTCGATCCAGCGGGGGTCTCAATGAGCAGTTCTTC
cdr3_aa: CASSIRSSGGLNEQFF

d_call: TRBD1
j_call: TRBJ1-6
cdr3_length: 15
clone_size: few
v_call: TRBV3-1/TRBV3-2
cdr3_nt: TGTGCCAGCAGCCCCCTGACAGGGTTGAATTCACCCCTCCACTTT
cdr3_aa: CASSPLTGLNSPLHF

d_call: -
j_call: TRBJ2-3
cdr3_length: 13
clone_size: medium-sized
v_call: TRBV10-1
cdr3_nt: TGCGCCACCCGGGACACCTTCACAGATACGCAGTATTTT
cdr3_aa: CATRDTFTDTQYF

d_call: TRBD2
j_call: TRBJ2-1
cdr3_length: 16
clone_size: -
v_call: TRBV5-4
cdr3_nt: TGTGCCAGCAGCTTGGCCCTAGCGGGGGGTCGGAATGAGCAGTTCTTC
cdr3_aa: CASSLALAGGRNEQFF

d_call: TRBD1
j_call: TRBJ1-2
cdr3_length: 15
clone_size: few
v_call: TRBV4-1
cdr3_nt: TGCGCCAGCAGCCAAGATCAGTGGACAGGGAATGGCTACACCTTC
cdr3_aa: CASSQDQWTGNGYTF

d_call: -
j_call: TRBJ1-2
cdr3_length: 14
clone_size: -
v_call: TRBV4-1
cdr3_nt: TGCGCCAGCAGCCAAGACGATTGGTGGCGGGGCTACACCTTC
cdr3_aa: CASSQDDWWRGYTF

d_call: -
j_call: TRBJ2-7
cdr3_length: 11
clone_size: -
v_call: TRBV20-1
cdr3_nt: TGCAGTGCTAGGTCAGGGCACGAGCAGTACTTC
cdr3_aa: CSARSGHEQYF

d_call: TRBD1
j_call: TRBJ1-2
cdr3_length: 17
clone_size: -
v_call: TRBV28
cdr3_nt: TGTGCCAGCAGCCCCTCCTCGGCAGGGGGAGCTAACTATGGCTACACCTTC
cdr3_aa: CASSPSSAGGANYGYTF

d_call: TRBD2
j_call: TRBJ2-7
cdr3_length: 14
clone_size: -
v_call: TRBV30
cdr3_nt: TGTGCCTGGAGCGTAACTAGCGGGGCGCAAGAGCAGTACTTC
cdr3_aa: CAWSVTSGAQEQYF

d_call: -
j_call: TRBJ1-1
cdr3_length: 15
clone_size: -
v_call: TRBV19
cdr3_nt: TGTGCCAGTAGTATTTTGGGGCTAGTTAACACTGAAGCTTTCTTT
cdr3_aa: CASSILGLVNTEAFF

d_call: -
j_call: TRBJ2-1
cdr3_length: 17
clone_size: -
v_call: TRBV9
cdr3_nt: TGTGCCAGCAGCCCCCGGGGTACTACCGCCGGATCTAATGAGCAGTTCTTC
cdr3_aa: CASSPRGTTAGSNEQFF

d_call: TRBD1
j_call: TRBJ1-6
cdr3_length: 15
clone_size: -
v_call: TRBV5-1
cdr3_nt: TGCGCCAGCAGCCTAGGACAGGGGGGAAATTCACCCCTCCACTTT
cdr3_aa: CASSLGQGGNSPLHF

d_call: -
j_call: TRBJ1-1
cdr3_length: 14
clone_size: -
v_call: TRBV18
cdr3_nt: TGTGCCAGCTCGTCATTGGCGGGCGACACTGAAGCTTTCTTT
cdr3_aa: CASSSLAGDTEAFF

d_call: -
j_call: TRBJ1-1
cdr3_length: 15
clone_size: -
v_call: TRBV19
cdr3_nt: TGTGCCAGTAGTAGCCAGTTCCGGGAATTCGCTGAAGCTTTCTTT
cdr3_aa: CASSSQFREFAEAFF

d_call: -
j_call: TRBJ1-6
cdr3_length: 15
clone_size: -
v_call: TRBV9
cdr3_nt: TGTGCCAGCAGCGCCTCCCAGGGTTATAATTCACCCCTCCACTTT
cdr3_aa: CASSASQGYNSPLHF

d_call: TRBD2
j_call: TRBJ2-1
cdr3_length: 13
clone_size: -
v_call: TRBV2
cdr3_nt: TGTGCCACCGAAAGAGACGGGGGGAATGAGCAGTTCTTC
cdr3_aa: CATERDGGNEQFF

d_call: -
j_call: TRBJ1-3
cdr3_length: 14
clone_size: -
v_call: TRBV5-1
cdr3_nt: TGCGCCAGCAGAGATGCGGGGGCTGGAAACACCATATATTTT
cdr3_aa: CASRDAGAGNTIYF

d_call: TRBD1
j_call: TRBJ2-2
cdr3_length: 15
clone_size: -
v_call: TRBV5-1
cdr3_nt: TGCGCCAGCAGCTTGTTGTCACAGGGGGCCGGGGAGCTGTTTTTT
cdr3_aa: CASSLLSQGAGELFF

d_call: -
j_call: TRBJ1-1
cdr3_length: 15
clone_size: -
v_call: TRBV23-1
cdr3_nt: TGCGCCAGCAGTATGGGCAGAAAGGCGAACACTGAAGCTTTCTTT
cdr3_aa: CASSMGRKANTEAFF

d_call: -
j_call: TRBJ1-2
cdr3_length: 11
clone_size: -
v_call: TRBV18
cdr3_nt: TGTGCCAGCTCACTAGGAACAGGGTTCACCTTC
cdr3_aa: CASSLGTGFTF

d_call: TRBD2
j_call: TRBJ2-7
cdr3_length: 15
clone_size: -
v_call: TRBV6-5
cdr3_nt: TGTGCCAGCAGTCGACTAGCGGGCGGGACCTACGAGCAGTACTTC
cdr3_aa: CASSRLAGGTYEQYF

d_call: TRBD1
j_call: TRBJ2-2
cdr3_length: 15
clone_size: -
v_call: TRBV7-6
cdr3_nt: TGTGCCAGCAGCCCTCGACAGGGTATCACCGGGGAGCTGTTTTTT
cdr3_aa: CASSPRQGITGELFF

d_call: -
j_call: TRBJ2-1
cdr3_length: 15
clone_size: -
v_call: TRBV4-3
cdr3_nt: TGCGCCAGCAGCCTAGGTGGGGGGGCCAGCAATGAGCAGTTCTTC
cdr3_aa: CASSLGGGASNEQFF

d_call: TRBD1
j_call: TRBJ2-4
cdr3_length: 20
clone_size: -
v_call: TRBV5-1
cdr3_nt: TGCGCCAGCAGCTCCAGGGGACAGGGTGGGTCGAGACAAGGCAAAAACATTCAGTACTTC
cdr3_aa: CASSSRGQGGSRQGKNIQYF

d_call: -
j_call: TRBJ1-2
cdr3_length: 13
clone_size: -
v_call: TRBV27
cdr3_nt: TGTGCCAGCAGTTTGGCAAGAGGAGGGGGCTACACCTTC
cdr3_aa: CASSLARGGGYTF

d_call: -
j_call: TRBJ1-2
cdr3_length: 15
clone_size: -
v_call: TRBV7-2
cdr3_nt: TGTGCCAGCAGCGAAGCGGGGGGTAGGGACTATGGCTACACCTTC
cdr3_aa: CASSEAGGRDYGYTF

d_call: -
j_call: TRBJ1-1
cdr3_length: 12
clone_size: few
v_call: TRBV28
cdr3_nt: TGTGCCAGCAGTTTAGTGTTCTCTGAAGCTTTCTTT
cdr3_aa: CASSLVFSEAFF